Given below is one T cell receptor (beta chain) in context. Followed over time, Seattle patients had been enrolled while infection was active. Sequencing was performed with immunoSEQ multiplex PCR; in TCRdb, only in-frame clones are kept and a portion is missing. This table holds over 100,000 clones, around 89% found once. This specimen comes from a study of blood T cell repertoires in COVID-19. Across the whole study: Samples taken during acute and convalescent COVID-19 were collected in the United States, Italy and Spain.

Trimming left V 4 bases short and J 11 bases short, with 11 bases between. CDR1 and CDR2 from the germline V gene are LGHDT and YNNKEL (reference sequence). The length of the CDR3 is 11 residues. The receptor comes from a man aged 55 to 70 with COVID-19, enrolled during active disease. The rearrangement uses TRBV3-1 (or the pseudogene TRBV3-2) and TRBJ1-1; possibly TRBD1 for D (6 bases). Sequencing was done on a sample of peripheral blood. The DNA of the CDR3 is TGTGCCAGCAGCCTTCAGGGGCCGGCTTTCTTT. It translates to CASSLQGPAFF.